This T cell receptor beta chain was sequenced for a study of cytomegalovirus exposure and HLA in healthy donors. Study-level results: The study flagged around 150 TCR beta chains as cytomegalovirus-associated. Later analysis suggested links between common viral pathogens and several top significant clusters.

The CDR3 has 16 amino acids. The ends lost 2 bases at V and 2 bases at J; junction bases unmatched: 8. Germline lookup yields CDR1 MDHEN and CDR2 SYDVKM. Notes on this clone: Its target is unknown.

The PCR had 60 Vbeta and 13 Jbeta primers. Using immunoSEQ multiplex PCR, the repertoire was profiled, and TCRdb retains in-frame clones only, with some absent. The sample consists of 220,000 or so clones, approximately 78% of them appearing once. The sequencing input was PBMCs. The V gene is TRBV28, the J gene TRBJ2-7; 8 bases match TRBD2. The TCR was taken from a woman in her 40s in good health and CMV-seronegative. The CDR3: CASSLIAGGTAYEQYF. The CDR3 DNA reads as TGTGCCAGCAGTTTAATCGCGGGGGGAACGGCCTACGAGCAGTACTTC.